This is a list of T cell receptor beta chains from one sample in a study of blood T cell repertoires in COVID-19. Method: immunoSEQ multiplex PCR; TCRdb's copy keeps in-frame clones and lacks some. The sample lists fewer than 350,000 clones; about nine tenths were seen once. Sequenced input: PBMCs or T cells enriched from blood (not recorded which). The receptors here all came from a woman in her twenties or thirties with acute COVID-19. The CDR3 runs from the conserved cysteine through the conserved F or W. A D gene is named only where the DNA matches it firmly. Size is omitted from some rows. Given values are once, few, many or a class for expanded clones.

v_call	clone_size	j_call	d_call	cdr3_aa	cdr3_nt
TRBV30	few	TRBJ2-7	NA	CAWSDGQPDEQYF	TGTGCCTGGAGTGACGGACAACCTGACGAGCAGTACTTC
TRBV5-5	NA	TRBJ2-7	TRBD1	CASSAEPGQGVDEQYF	TGTGCCAGCAGCGCCGAACCGGGACAGGGGGTGGACGAGCAGTACTTC
TRBV2	NA	TRBJ2-7	TRBD2	CASSPGLAIHEQYF	TGTGCCAGCAGCCCGGGACTAGCGATCCACGAGCAGTACTTC
TRBV5-1	once	TRBJ2-7	NA	CASSSYRGTNSYEQYF	TGCGCCAGCAGCTCATACAGGGGGACTAACTCCTACGAGCAGTACTTC
TRBV2	NA	TRBJ1-5	NA	CASSERGRDTLEAQHF	TGTGCCAGCAGTGAAAGGGGACGGGACACCTTGGAAGCCCAGCATTTT
TRBV27	NA	TRBJ2-3	NA	CASTPLGGSTDTQYF	TGTGCCAGCACTCCCCTGGGGGGTAGCACAGATACGCAGTATTTT
TRBV2	NA	TRBJ2-7	TRBD1	CASSEEGQGTSEQYF	TGTGCCAGCAGTGAAGAGGGACAGGGGACTAGTGAGCAGTACTTC
TRBV16	NA	TRBJ2-7	NA	CASSLNQGLEQYF	TGTGCCAGCAGCCTAAATCAGGGACTCGAGCAGTACTTC
TRBV7-6	once	TRBJ2-1	TRBD1	CASSLQPGQGANEQFF	TGTGCCAGCAGCTTGCAACCGGGACAGGGGGCCAATGAGCAGTTCTTC
TRBV11-2	NA	TRBJ2-7	TRBD2	CASSLRGGSSSYEQYF	TGTGCCAGCAGCTTGAGGGGAGGGTCATCCTCCTACGAGCAGTACTTC
TRBV6-5	NA	TRBJ2-3	TRBD1	CASRQGADTQYF	TGTGCCAGCAGACAGGGGGCCGATACGCAGTATTTT
TRBV27	NA	TRBJ2-7	TRBD2	CASSSGLAGDEQYF	TGTGCCAGCAGTTCGGGACTTGCGGGGGACGAGCAGTACTTC
TRBV12-3/TRBV12-4	NA	TRBJ1-2	TRBD1	CASSLETGDGYTF	TGTGCCAGCAGTTTAGAGACAGGGGATGGCTACACCTTC
TRBV4-2	NA	TRBJ1-1	NA	CASSQDAGSTEAFF	TGTGCCAGCAGCCAAGATGCAGGTAGCACTGAAGCTTTCTTT
TRBV30	NA	TRBJ1-5	NA	CAWSRQDNQPQHF	TGTGCCTGGAGTCGACAGGATAATCAGCCCCAGCATTTT
TRBV11-2	NA	TRBJ2-7	TRBD2	CASSLGTSGSYEQYF	TGTGCCAGCAGCTTAGGCACTAGCGGGAGCTACGAGCAGTACTTC
TRBV13	NA	TRBJ2-3	NA	CASTLAFSDTQYF	TGTGCCAGCACCCTAGCGTTCTCAGATACGCAGTATTTT
TRBV7-9	NA	TRBJ1-2	NA	CASSLGTDYGYTF	TGTGCCAGCAGCTTAGGGACAGACTATGGCTACACCTTC
TRBV9	NA	TRBJ2-7	TRBD1	CASSVGGGGYEQYF	TGTGCCAGCAGCGTAGGAGGGGGCGGGTACGAGCAGTACTTC
TRBV27	NA	TRBJ1-2	TRBD1	CARHIQGALGYTF	TGTGCCAGACATATACAGGGGGCGCTCGGCTACACCTTC
TRBV5-4	NA	TRBJ2-2	NA	CASSSITGELFF	TGTGCCAGCAGTTCCATCACCGGGGAGCTGTTTTTT
TRBV19	NA	TRBJ1-2	NA	CASKEGFYGYTF	TGTGCCAGTAAAGAGGGATTCTATGGCTACACCTTC